This T cell receptor (beta chain) stems from a study of T cells expressing NK-cell markers. General study results and limits: Researchers report these clonotypes also headed the CD3+CD56-NKG2C+ fraction in several donors.

As the method of synthesis, 5'RACE template switching with UMIs yielded TCR beta cDNA. Following a re-call of the 5' RACE reads, TCRdb has one entry per CDR3 protein and lacks DNA. The table lists roughly 380,000 distinct CDR3 sequences. On this clonotype itself: Antigen specificity is unknown.

CDR1 is DFQATT and CDR2 is SNEGSKA in the germline V gene (reference sequence). This CDR3 has 11 residues. The sequence was collected from a man aged 18 to 70 in good health. This chain links TRBV20-1 with TRBJ2-1; TCRdb's D call, TRBD2, is unchecked because there is no DNA. The material sequenced was blood T cells: a sorted CD56 or NKG2C T cell subset, CD4+ or CD8+ T cells, or bulk PBMC T cells (not recorded which). This chain's CDR3 is CSAGPGGEQFF.